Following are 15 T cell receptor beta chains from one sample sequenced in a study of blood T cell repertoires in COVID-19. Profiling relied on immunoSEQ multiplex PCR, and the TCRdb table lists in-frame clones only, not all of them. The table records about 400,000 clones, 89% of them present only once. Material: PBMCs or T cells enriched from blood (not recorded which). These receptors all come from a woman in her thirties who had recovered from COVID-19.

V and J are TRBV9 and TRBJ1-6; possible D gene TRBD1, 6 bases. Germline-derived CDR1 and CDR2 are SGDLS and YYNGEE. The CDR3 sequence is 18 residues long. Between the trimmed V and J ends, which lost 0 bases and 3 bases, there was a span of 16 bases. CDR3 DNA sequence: TGTGCCAGCAGCGTAGACGACAGGCCACACTTCTATAATTCACCCCTCCACTTT. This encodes CASSVDDRPHFYNSPLHF.

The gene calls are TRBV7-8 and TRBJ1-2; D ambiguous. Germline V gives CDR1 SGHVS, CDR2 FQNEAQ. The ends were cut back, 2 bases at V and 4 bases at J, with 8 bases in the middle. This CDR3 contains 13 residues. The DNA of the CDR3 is TGTGCCAGCAGCTTAAGGAGGGTCTATGGCTACACCTTC. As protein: CASSLRRVYGYTF.

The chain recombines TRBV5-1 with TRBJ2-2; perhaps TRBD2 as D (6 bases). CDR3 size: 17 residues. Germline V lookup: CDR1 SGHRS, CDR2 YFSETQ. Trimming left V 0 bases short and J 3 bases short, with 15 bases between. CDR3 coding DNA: TGCGCCAGCAGCTTGGCCGGGCAGGGAGGCGACACCGGGGAGCTGTTTTTT. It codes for CASSLAGQGGDTGELFF.

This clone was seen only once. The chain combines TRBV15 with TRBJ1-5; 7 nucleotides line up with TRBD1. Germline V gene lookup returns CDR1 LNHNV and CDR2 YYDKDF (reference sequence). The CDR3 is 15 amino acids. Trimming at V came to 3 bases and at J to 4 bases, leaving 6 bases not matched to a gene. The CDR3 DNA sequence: TGTGCCACCAGCAGTGAAAGGGGGCGGAATCAGCCCCAGCATTTT. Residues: CATSSERGRNQPQHF.

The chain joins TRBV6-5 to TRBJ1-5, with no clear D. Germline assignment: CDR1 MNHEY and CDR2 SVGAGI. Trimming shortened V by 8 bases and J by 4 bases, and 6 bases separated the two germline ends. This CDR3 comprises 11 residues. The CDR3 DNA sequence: TGTGCCAGCTGCCAGAATCAGCCCCAGCATTTT. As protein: CASCQNQPQHF.

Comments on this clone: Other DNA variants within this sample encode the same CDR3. CDR3: CASSLGGNSNQPQHF. CDR3 nucleotides: TGTGCCAGCAGCTTAGGAGGTAATAGCAATCAGCCCCAGCATTTT. The chain combines TRBV7-9 with TRBJ1-5; D gene uncertain. Per the germline V gene, CDR1 is SEHNR and CDR2 is FQNEAQ (reference sequence). The CDR3 length is 15 residues. V gave up 1 base and J gave up 0 bases, with 7 bases separating them.

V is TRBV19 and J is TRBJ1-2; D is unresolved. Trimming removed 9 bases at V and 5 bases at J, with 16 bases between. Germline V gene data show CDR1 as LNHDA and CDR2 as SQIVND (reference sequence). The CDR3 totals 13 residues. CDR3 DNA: TGTGCCAGCAAGAAACGAGTTGATTATGGCTACACCTTC. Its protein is CASKKRVDYGYTF.

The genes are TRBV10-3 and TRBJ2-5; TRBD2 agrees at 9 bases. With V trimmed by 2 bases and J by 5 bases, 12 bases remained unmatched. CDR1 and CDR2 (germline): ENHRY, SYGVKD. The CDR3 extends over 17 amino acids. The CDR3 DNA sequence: TGTGCCATCAGTGAGAGTAAGGGGACTAGCTTAGGGGAGACCCAGTACTTC. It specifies CAISESKGTSLGETQYF.

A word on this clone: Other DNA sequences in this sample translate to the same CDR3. CDR3 sequence reads: CASSLSGEQYF. CDR3 nucleotides: TGTGCCAGCAGCCTGTCGGGCGAGCAGTACTTC. J is TRBJ2-7 and V is TRBV5-6; D gene unclear. V lost 4 bases and J lost 6, with 8 bases in between. From germline, CDR1 is SGHDT and CDR2 YYEEEE. The CDR3 covers 11 residues. The entire variable domain, with the rest obtained from reference TRBV5-6 and TRBJ2-7, is as follows: DAGVTQSPTHLIKTRGQQVTLRCSPKSGHDTVSWYQQALGQGPQFIFQYYEEEERQRGNFPDRFSGHQFPNYSSELNVNALLLGDSALYLCASSLSGEQYFGPGTRLTVT.

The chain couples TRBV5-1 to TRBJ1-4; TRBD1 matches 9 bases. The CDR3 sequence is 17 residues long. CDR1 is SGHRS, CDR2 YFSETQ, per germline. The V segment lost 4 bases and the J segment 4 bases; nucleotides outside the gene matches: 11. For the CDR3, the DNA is TGCGCCAGCAGCCCCACGCCGCCGGGACAGGGTAATGAAAAACTGTTTTTT. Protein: CASSPTPPGQGNEKLFF.

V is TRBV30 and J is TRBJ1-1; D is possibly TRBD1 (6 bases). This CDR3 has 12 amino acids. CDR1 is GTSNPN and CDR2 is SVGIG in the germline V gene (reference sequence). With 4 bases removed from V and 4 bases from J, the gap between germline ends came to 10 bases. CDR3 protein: CAWNLGATEAFF. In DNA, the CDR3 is TGTGCCTGGAATTTGGGGGCCACTGAAGCTTTCTTT.

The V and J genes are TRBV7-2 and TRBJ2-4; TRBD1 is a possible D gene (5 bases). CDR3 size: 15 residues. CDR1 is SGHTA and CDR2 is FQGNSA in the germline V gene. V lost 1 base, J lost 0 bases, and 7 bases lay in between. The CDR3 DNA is TGTGCCAGCAGCTTAGACAGGCTAGCCAAAAACATTCAGTACTTC. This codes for CASSLDRLAKNIQYF.

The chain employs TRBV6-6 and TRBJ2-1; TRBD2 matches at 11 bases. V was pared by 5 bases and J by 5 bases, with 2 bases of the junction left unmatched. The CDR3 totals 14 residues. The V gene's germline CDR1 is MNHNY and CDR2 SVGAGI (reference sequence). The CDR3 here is CASSPGLADNEQFF. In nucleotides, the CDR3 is TGTGCCAGCAGTCCGGGACTAGCGGACAATGAGCAGTTCTTC.

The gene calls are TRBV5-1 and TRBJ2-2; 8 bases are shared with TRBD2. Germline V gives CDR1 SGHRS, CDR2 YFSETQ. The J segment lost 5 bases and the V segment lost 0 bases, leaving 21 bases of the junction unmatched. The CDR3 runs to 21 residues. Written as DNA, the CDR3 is TGCGCCAGCAGCTTGGTAGGGACGAACCGGCATGCGGGAGGTCGTACCGGGGAGCTGTTTTTT. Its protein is CASSLVGTNRHAGGRTGELFF.

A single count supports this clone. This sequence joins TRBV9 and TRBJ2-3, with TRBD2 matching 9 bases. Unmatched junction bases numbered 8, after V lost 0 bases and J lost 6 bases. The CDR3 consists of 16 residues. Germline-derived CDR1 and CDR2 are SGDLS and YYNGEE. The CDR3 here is CASSVEGGGAMDTQYF. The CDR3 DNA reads TGTGCCAGCAGCGTAGAGGGCGGGGGGGCCATGGATACGCAGTATTTT.